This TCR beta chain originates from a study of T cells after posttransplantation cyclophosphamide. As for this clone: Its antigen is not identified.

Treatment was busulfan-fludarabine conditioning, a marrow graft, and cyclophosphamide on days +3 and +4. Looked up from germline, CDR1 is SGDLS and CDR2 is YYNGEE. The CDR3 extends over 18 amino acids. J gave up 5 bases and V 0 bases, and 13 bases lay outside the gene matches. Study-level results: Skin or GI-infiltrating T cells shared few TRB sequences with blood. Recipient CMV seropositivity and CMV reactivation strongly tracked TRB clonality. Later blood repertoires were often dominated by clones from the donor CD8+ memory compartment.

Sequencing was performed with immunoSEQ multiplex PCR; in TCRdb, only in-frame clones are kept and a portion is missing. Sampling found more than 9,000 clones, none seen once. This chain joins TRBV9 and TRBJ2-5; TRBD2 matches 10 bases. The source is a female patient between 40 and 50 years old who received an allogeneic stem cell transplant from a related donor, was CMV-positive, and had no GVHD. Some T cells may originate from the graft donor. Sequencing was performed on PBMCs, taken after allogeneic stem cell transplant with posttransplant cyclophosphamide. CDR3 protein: CASSVEVASGGPMETQYF. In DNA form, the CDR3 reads TGTGCCAGCAGCGTAGAGGTAGCTAGCGGGGGCCCAATGGAGACCCAGTACTTC.